This record covers a single TCR beta chain. A single count supports this clone. What antigen it recognizes has not been identified. No much larger clone exists at a distance of one base, and base qualities are not known. Regulatory T cells were sorted as cells that were CD4+CD25hiCD127low/negative. The healthy donors who provided the control samples were not related to the patients. Tconv and Treg cells for TCRbeta sequencing were sorted on a FACSAria flow cytometer. Sorted cells were collected into 5-ml round-bottom polystyrene tubes, and dry cell pellets were frozen at -80°C before sequencing. V is reduced by 0 bases and J by 5 bases, leaving a spacing of 5 bases between them. CDR1 and CDR2, looked up from the germline V gene, are SGDLS and YYNGEE. The CDR3 starts with the cysteine, ends with the phenylalanine, and has 13 residues. The read is trimmed to its CDR3 DNA, 39 bases read in frame from base 1.

TCRbeta chain sequencing was performed with the immunoSEQ platform. The paper's processing steps were these. When Treg repertoires were pooled, patients gave around 50,000 distinct TCRbeta sequences, while healthy donors gave 90,000 to 100,000. Treg TCRbeta sequences found in two or more individuals were defined as public, and these public Treg TCRbeta sequences were then searched for in Tconv repertoires. Differences between groups were assessed by Mann-Whitney U tests with Bonferroni-Dunn correction in GraphPad Prism 7.03. Imported from immuneACCESS, the table was reduced by TCRdb to in-frame sequences with V and J called. These copies leave out some clones; in studies compared against another copy, an unresolved V gene accounts for under half, and the cause of the remainder is not known. That table is the source of V, J and clone size, and D and trimming were worked out from the DNA. In this sample the table shows about 18,000 clones, more than 85% of which occur a single time. The ten largest clones represent about 1% of the sample.

The sample belongs to a study of B cell selection in AIRE deficiency (dated by TCRdb to about 2019). For the wider study: Researchers compared TCRbeta repertoires of sorted blood CD4+ conventional T cells and regulatory T cells in AIRE-deficient patients with those in healthy controls. The TCR-sequenced cohort comprised roughly five AIRE-deficient APECED patients and roughly five healthy control donors.

The study at large found these results: About 33% of Treg TCRbeta sequences shared among healthy donors appeared in patient Tconv cells, suggesting diversion of Treg-biased clones into the Tconv compartment. Among fewer than 4,000 shared Treg TCRbeta sequences, about 30% were shared exclusively by healthy donors and 9.3% exclusively by patients, which suggests that Treg selection is less efficient in the absence of AIRE. Only TCRbeta chains were sequenced; around 36% of shared healthy-donor Treg sequences also occurred in healthy Tconv, possibly because of differing TCRalpha chains. Shared Treg sequences had shorter CDR3s, which reflects a bias toward rearrangements containing few non-templated nucleotide insertions. In terms of TCRBV gene usage, CDR3 length and TCR diversity, Tconv and Treg cells from AIRE-deficient patients looked similar to Tconv and Treg cells from healthy donors.

This receptor chain uses TRBV9 and TRBJ2-2, with the D gene uncertain. The sample was CD4+CD25+ Tregs sorted from PBMCs. The clonotype originates from a human donor in good health. The CDR3 region has the sequence CASSVVLTGELFF. DNA sequence: TGTGCCAGCAGCGTAGTTCTAACCGGGGAGCTGTTTTTT.